This T cell receptor (beta chain) was found in a study of control samples from healthy donors and cancer patients. The data were produced by immunoSEQ multiplex PCR, yet TCRdb's version contains in-frame clones alone and is incomplete. The data show 75,000 to 95,000 clones, approximately 95% seen once. The germline CDR1 and CDR2 sequences are SGHRS and YFSETQ. This CDR3 is built from 12 residues. The ends were cut back, 7 bases at V and 5 bases at J, with 10 bases in the middle. The sequencing input was blood. The receptor was isolated from a woman between 25 and 40 years old in good health. This chain uses TRBV5-1 with TRBJ2-1; D remains unclear. In DNA form, the CDR3 reads TGCGCCAGCTGTATATTGGACAATGAGCAGTTCTTC. Translating it yields CASCILDNEQFF.